The rows below give T cell receptor beta chains drawn from one sample of a study of blood T cell repertoires in COVID-19. TCRdb's copy holds only in-frame clones and misses some; the assay was immunoSEQ multiplex PCR. The data hold about 76,000 clones, with about 88% observed a single time. Input material: peripheral blood. These receptors were obtained from a human donor in a cohort sampled during active COVID-19. Each CDR3 is given with its conserved first and last residue. A D gene is named only where the DNA matches it firmly. Clone sizes are given selectively: once, few, many, or a class where the clone is expanded.

>TRBJ2-5|16|once|TRBV13|TRBD2
TGTGCCAGCAGCTTTCAGCGGACTAGCGGGGGTGTCCCCCAGTACTTC
CASSFQRTSGGVPQYF
>TRBJ1-6|15|-|TRBV19|-
TGTGCCAGTAGTGCTCAAGGACAGACGAATTCACCCCTCCACTTT
CASSAQGQTNSPLHF
>TRBJ1-2|16|-|TRBV7-6|TRBD1
TGTGCCAGCAGCTTAGGACAGGGCCCTGCTAACTATGGCTACACCTTC
CASSLGQGPANYGYTF
>TRBJ2-5|15|-|TRBV6-5|-
TGTGCCAGCAGTTACTCGAGTTTAGGAGGAGAGACCCAGTACTTC
CASSYSSLGGETQYF
>TRBJ2-3|14|-|TRBV19|TRBD2
TGTGCCAGTAGACCTAGCGGAAGCACAGATACGCAGTATTTT
CASRPSGSTDTQYF
>TRBJ1-2|12|few|TRBV28|-
TGTGCCAGCAGTTTAAAACCGGCAGGGTACACCTTC
CASSLKPAGYTF
>TRBJ1-2|13|once|TRBV27|-
TGTGCCAGCAGTTCGGGACTGATGAATGGCTACACCTTC
CASSSGLMNGYTF
>TRBJ2-7|14|-|TRBV7-9|TRBD2
TGTGCCAGCAGCTTTACTAGCGAATCCTACGAGCAGTACTTC
CASSFTSESYEQYF
>TRBJ2-3|17|-|TRBV4-2|TRBD2
TGTGCCAGCAGCCAAGAAGTGGTAGCGGGGACCACAGATACGCAGTATTTT
CASSQEVVAGTTDTQYF
>TRBJ2-5|13|-|TRBV6-2/TRBV6-3|-
TGTGCCAGCAGTTATGTCCGGCAAGAGACCCAGTACTTC
CASSYVRQETQYF
>TRBJ1-4|14|-|TRBV20-1|-
TGCAGTGCTAGTCTGGGGCCCACTAATGAAAAACTGTTTTTT
CSASLGPTNEKLFF
>TRBJ1-2|19|-|TRBV4-1|TRBD1
TGCGCCAGCAGCCAAGGCCCCGTCCGGGACAGGGTAATGAGGAGAGGCTACACCTTC
CASSQGPVRDRVMRRGYTF
>TRBJ2-7|12|-|TRBV12-3/TRBV12-4|-
TGTGCCAGCAGTTTGGTAGACTACGAGCAGTACTTC
CASSLVDYEQYF
>TRBJ2-5|11|-|TRBV20-1|-
TGCAGTGCTAGAGATGCTGGGCCCCAGTACTTC
CSARDAGPQYF
>TRBJ2-5|17|once|TRBV5-1|TRBD2
TGCGCCAGCAGCAAACTAGCGGGGGGACCTACCCGGGAGACCCAGTACTTC
CASSKLAGGPTRETQYF
>TRBJ2-5|11|-|TRBV10-3|-
TGTGCCATCAGGGACAAAGAGACCCAGTACTTC
CAIRDKETQYF
>TRBJ1-1|14|-|TRBV7-2|TRBD1
TGTGCCAGCAGCCCGAGACAGGGGAACACTGAAGCTTTCTTT
CASSPRQGNTEAFF
>TRBJ2-5|15|-|TRBV18|TRBD1
TGTGCCAGCTCACCAGACAGGGGGCGCGAAGAGACCCAGTACTTC
CASSPDRGREETQYF
>TRBJ1-3|15|-|TRBV7-9|-
TGTGCCAGCAGCCCGTCGGGATTTACTGGAAACACCATATATTTT
CASSPSGFTGNTIYF
>TRBJ1-1|14|-|TRBV5-4|-
TGTGCCAGCAGTTTAGTTGCGATGAACACTGAAGCTTTCTTT
CASSLVAMNTEAFF
>TRBJ2-1|12|-|TRBV6-5|-
TGTGCCAGCAGCCATTTACTGAATGAGCAGTTCTTC
CASSHLLNEQFF
>TRBJ2-3|15|-|TRBV6-5|-
TGTGCCAGCAGTCCAACAGGGCTCGGCACAGATACGCAGTATTTT
CASSPTGLGTDTQYF
>TRBJ1-4|16|-|TRBV5-3|TRBD1
TGTGCCAGAAGCTTCCCTGACAGGGCCAAAACTGAAAAACTGTTTTTT
CARSFPDRAKTEKLFF
>TRBJ1-4|15|-|TRBV6-6|TRBD1
TGTGCCAGCAGTTACCCGACAGGGAACGGTGAAAAACTGTTTTTT
CASSYPTGNGEKLFF
>TRBJ1-3|15|once|TRBV5-1|TRBD1
TGCGCCAGCAGTTATGTTCAGGGGGCCGGAAACACCATATATTTT
CASSYVQGAGNTIYF
>TRBJ1-6|14|-|TRBV20-1|-
TGCAGTGCTAGTATGGGCAGACCCAATTCACCCCTCCACTTT
CSASMGRPNSPLHF
>TRBJ1-4|16|-|TRBV6-1|TRBD1
TGTGCCAGCAGTGTCCGGGACAGGGGGCCTAATGAAAAACTGTTTTTT
CASSVRDRGPNEKLFF
>TRBJ1-4|14|-|TRBV14|-
TGTGCCAGCAGCCGGCAGGGCTTTAATGAAAAACTGTTTTTT
CASSRQGFNEKLFF
>TRBJ1-5|14|few|TRBV30|TRBD1
TGTGCCTGGAGTGACGACAGGGCCCCTGGGCCCCAGCATTTT
CAWSDDRAPGPQHF
>TRBJ2-2|14|-|TRBV18|-
TGTGCCAGCTCACCAACACAGACCACCGGGGAGCTGTTTTTT
CASSPTQTTGELFF
>TRBJ2-4|18|-|TRBV27|TRBD2
TGTGCCAGCATCCCGACTAGCGGGAGGGCGTGGGCCAAAAACATTCAGTACTTC
CASIPTSGRAWAKNIQYF
>TRBJ2-1|14|-|TRBV19|-
TGTGCCAGTAGTATAGGCGCGGTCAGCAATGAGCAGTTCTTC
CASSIGAVSNEQFF
>TRBJ1-2|14|-|TRBV6-6|TRBD1
TGTGCCAGCAGCCTCGGACAGGCTCAGGGGTGGGACACCTTC
CASSLGQAQGWDTF
>TRBJ2-1|14|-|TRBV11-3|-
TGTGCCAGCAGCTCCCGCCGTAGCGACAATGAGCAGTTCTTC
CASSSRRSDNEQFF
>TRBJ2-1|15|-|TRBV7-2|-
TGTGCCAGCAGCCGCGAGCGGGCCACCTACAATGAGCAGTTCTTC
CASSRERATYNEQFF
>TRBJ2-1|14|-|TRBV2|TRBD2
TGTGCCAGCAGCACTAGCGGGAGATACAATGAGCAGTTCTTC
CASSTSGRYNEQFF
>TRBJ2-1|14|-|TRBV20-1|TRBD2
TGCAGTGCTAGTGCGACTAGCGGTACCAATGAGCAGTTCTTC
CSASATSGTNEQFF
>TRBJ2-1|17|-|TRBV5-1|-
TGCGCCAGCAGCTTGGCCTCGTCCTCGAGCTCCTACAATGAGCAGTTCTTC
CASSLASSSSSYNEQFF
>TRBJ2-6|15|-|TRBV27|-
TGTGCCAGCAGTTGGGGCTTTTCCGGGGCCAACGTCCTGACTTTC
CASSWGFSGANVLTF
>TRBJ1-4|11|-|TRBV12-3/TRBV12-4|-
TGTGCCAGCAACTTACGTGAAAAACTGTTTTTT
CASNLREKLFF